This T cell receptor beta chain was identified in a study of shared clonotypes between healthy human individuals. Overall study context: Each donor had three CD4 naive, three CD4 memory, two CD8 naive and one CD8 memory plate.

Libraries were prepared by immunoSEQ multiplex PCR; TCRdb keeps only in-frame clonotypes and omits some of them. Of approximately 500,000 clones listed, 90% to 97% are singletons. The length of the CDR3 is 14 residues. Germline lookup yields CDR1 SEHNR and CDR2 FQNEAQ (reference sequence). The clonotype was recovered from a woman aged 25 to 39 in good health. This chain joins TRBV7-9 and TRBJ2-5; perhaps TRBD2 as D (5 bases). The assigned J gene may be wrong: the sequence end matches TRBJ2-7 better. What was sequenced was naive CD4+ T cells sorted from blood. The subset: CD45RA+ positively selected. In DNA form, the CDR3 reads TGTGCCAGCAGCCCTGCAGTCGGGGTTTACGAGCAGTACTTC. Translation gives CASSPAVGVYEQYF.